The rows below give T cell receptor beta chains drawn from one sample of a study of T cells after yellow fever vaccination. TCRdb recomputed calls from the 5' RACE reads with MiXCR, one row per CDR3 protein. The sample consists of just under 600,000 distinct CDR3 sequences, approximately 13% of them appearing once. The sample was PBMCs, taken on the day of the yellow fever booster vaccination. The receptor set was obtained from a man aged 30-40 years who received the YFV17D yellow fever vaccine. The CDR3 runs from the conserved cysteine through the conserved F or W. Fields, in order: clone size, V gene, D gene, J gene, CDR3 protein, CDR3 DNA. The D gene is left open where the match is weak. Where a row states a size, it is once, few, many or the class of an expanded clone; other rows omit it.

-	TRBV20-1	-	TRBJ2-6	CSASETRGGANVLTF	TGCAGTGCTAGCGAGACCCGGGGAGGGGCCAACGTCCTGACTTTC
-	TRBV29-1	-	TRBJ2-1	CSVEDLEGHDNEQFF	TGCAGCGTTGAAGATCTGGAGGGCCACGACAATGAGCAGTTCTTC
-	TRBV6-1	TRBD2	TRBJ2-3	CASSKKPYLASGRTDTQYF	TGTGCCAGCAGTAAGAAACCCTATTTGGCTAGCGGGAGGACAGATACGCAGTATTTT
few	TRBV20-1	TRBD1	TRBJ1-5	CSARFAGGHQPQHF	TGCAGTGCTAGATTTGCAGGGGGTCATCAGCCCCAGCATTTT
-	TRBV13	TRBD1	TRBJ2-7	CASSDDRGSFDEQYF	TGTGCCAGCAGCGACGACAGGGGGAGTTTCGACGAGCAGTACTTC
few	TRBV12-3/TRBV12-4	TRBD1	TRBJ2-7	CASRSGSRGPYYEQYF	TGTGCCAGCAGAAGTGGGAGCAGGGGGCCCTACTACGAGCAGTACTTC
-	TRBV7-2	-	TRBJ2-1	CASSLSYTSSEQFF	TGTGCCAGCAGCTTATCATACACTAGCAGTGAGCAGTTCTTC
few	TRBV19	-	TRBJ2-1	CASSMRGGSYNEQFF	TGTGCCAGTAGTATGAGAGGCGGGTCCTACAATGAGCAGTTCTTC
many	TRBV28	-	TRBJ1-4	CASKGRVYEKLFF	TGTGCCAGTAAGGGGCGAGTATATGAAAAACTGTTTTTT
few	TRBV3-1	TRBD2	TRBJ2-3	CASSLRVGGGTDTQYF	TGTGCCAGCAGCCTCAGGGTGGGGGGGGGCACAGATACGCAGTATTTT
few	TRBV12-3/TRBV12-4	-	TRBJ1-2	CASSPGVSGYTF	TGTGCCAGCAGCCCGGGGGTATCTGGCTACACCTTC